This TCR beta chain is drawn from a study of CD8 T cells in Susac syndrome. RNA was extracted with the RNeasy kit, and a quantity of roughly 0.5 to 1 ug was reverse transcribed using random hexamers. By means of immunoSEQ multiplex PCR, TCR beta CDR3 spanning 54 Vbeta and 13 Jbeta underwent amplification. TCRdb passed the immunoSEQ multiplex PCR reads through MiXCR, listing each CDR3 protein once. The data hold 150,000 or so distinct CDR3 sequences, with 95% to 96% observed a single time. Sequencing of TCR beta was undertaken in CD8+ and CD4+ T cells derived from blood. The clonotype originates from a human donor with multiple sclerosis. What was sequenced was CD8+ T cells from PBMCs.

CDR3 in DNA: TGCGCCAGCAGCCAATCAAGCCGGAGAGGGAACGAGCAGTACGTC. It yields the protein CASSQSSRRGNEQYV. The chain carries TRBV4-1 and TRBJ2-7; tentatively, D is TRBD2 (5 bases). CDR1 and CDR2 (germline): MGHRA, YSYEKL. The V end was cut by 2 bases, the J end by 5 bases, with 16 bases between. The CDR3 has 15 residues.